This TCR beta chain came from a study of blood T cell repertoires in COVID-19. Study background: PBMCs, B-cell-depleted T cells, or T cells were the source of the cDNA or gDNA that made up the material.

Germline assignment: CDR1 SGHRS and CDR2 YFSETQ. The V end was cut by 0 bases, the J end by 9 bases, with 7 bases between. The CDR3 length is 13 residues. Per the authors' pipeline: Amplification of reference gene primers provided the estimated nucleated cell counts. The assay was immunoSEQ multiplex PCR, and TCRdb's table has in-frame clones only and misses some. That table gives V, J and clone size, and the DNA gave D and trimming. There are a few hundred thousand clones in the sample; nearly 90% occur only once, and 4.5% to 7% lies in the top ten. The participants were between roughly 18 and 89 years old and came from roughly 25 US areas. Donors in Cohort 3 counted as recovered after two negative PCRs, clearance, or symptom resolution.

The chain uses TRBV5-1 and TRBJ1-6; D uncertain. What was sequenced was PBMCs or T cells enriched from blood (not recorded which). This sequence originates from a woman aged 25-40 years who had recovered from COVID-19. The CDR3 protein is CASSLEESSPLHF. The DNA of the CDR3 is TGCGCCAGCAGCTTGGAGGAGAGTTCACCCCTCCACTTT. Drawing the rest from reference TRBV5-1 and TRBJ1-6, the complete variable domain is KAGVTQTPRYLIKTRGQQVTLSCSPISGHRSVSWYQQTPGQGLQFLFEYFSETQRNKGNFPGRFSGRQFSNSRSEMNVSTLELGDSALYLCASSLEESSPLHFGNGTRLTVT.